This TCR beta chain was documented in a study of shared clonotypes between healthy human individuals. Study-level information: A couple of female and a few male donors aged 18 to 49 were enrolled.

Between the trimmed V and J ends, which lost 3 bases and 9 bases, there was a span of 19 bases. There are 14 residues in the CDR3. Germline V gene lookup returns CDR1 SGHNT and CDR2 YYREEE (reference sequence). Comments on this clone: Its antigen is currently unknown.

The assay was immunoSEQ multiplex PCR, and TCRdb's table has in-frame clones only and misses some. The data hold a few million clones, with roughly 93% observed a single time. Broader study findings: At large depth, rarefaction still showed sorted-subset sequencing to be incomplete.

Sequences were obtained from naive CD4+ T cells from PBMCs. Regarding subset: CD45RA+ positively selected. The chain joins TRBV5-4 to TRBJ2-7; a possible D gene is TRBD1 (6 bases). The receptor comes from a man younger than 30 in good health. Some clones in this sample may be carry-over from other donors' samples. The CDR3 sequence is CASSSGRGPMGQYF. The CDR3 coding sequence is TGTGCCAGCAGCTCGGGCAGGGGCCCTATGGGGCAGTACTTC.